The 5 T cell receptor beta chains given below trace back to one sample, sequenced in a study of shared clonotypes between healthy human individuals. Sequencing was performed with immunoSEQ multiplex PCR; in TCRdb, only in-frame clones are kept and a portion is missing. The repertoire consists of approximately 2,300,000 clones, with 92% occurring once and the leading ten covering 0.3% to 0.4%. Material: naive CD4+ T cells from PBMCs. As for subset: CD45RA+ positively selected. The receptor source for this set is a man younger than 30 in good health. Some clones in this sample may be carry-over from other donors' samples.

V and J are TRBV7-2 and TRBJ1-5, with 12 bases that match TRBD1. CDR1 SGHTA and CDR2 FQGNSA come from the germline V gene. CDR3 length equals 16 residues. V shed 3 bases, J shed 7 bases, and the junction held 7 bases outside the gene matches. CDR3 sequence (DNA): TGTGCCAGCAGCTTGGCTGGGACAGGGGGCGGACAGCCCCAGCATTTT. This encodes CASSLAGTGGGQPQHF.

J is TRBJ1-1 and V is TRBV6-5; TRBD1 aligns across 9 bases. This CDR3 has 14 amino acids. V gave up 6 bases and J gave up 7 bases; unmatched junction bases: 9. Germline CDR1 and CDR2: MNHEY and SVGAGI. The DNA of the CDR3 is TGTGCCAGCAGGTGGGACAGGGAGATCGGTGAAGCTTTCTTT. Translated: CASRWDREIGEAFF.

The genes are TRBV6-6 and TRBJ1-2; D remains unclear. V was shortened by 4 bases and J by 0 bases, with 15 bases between the two germline ends. Per germline, CDR1 MNHNY and CDR2 SVGAGI (reference sequence). The CDR3 loop spans 16 amino acids. The CDR3 bases are TGTGCCAGCAGTTTAGATAGAGGAATCGCTAACTATGGCTACACCTTC. It specifies CASSLDRGIANYGYTF.

The CDR3, as DNA: TGTGCCAGCAGCCAAGCCCGGACAGGGAATCGTCCGTATGGCTACACCTTC. It is translated as CASSQARTGNRPYGYTF. The chain uses TRBV27 and TRBJ1-2; the match to TRBD1 covers 8 bases. Germline trimming cut 6 bases from V and 5 bases from J; bases unmatched to any gene: 17. The CDR3 is 17 amino acids. CDR1 and CDR2 (germline): MNHEY, SMNVEV (reference sequence).

J is TRBJ1-5 and V is TRBV2; 9 bases agree with TRBD1. The CDR3 loop spans 14 amino acids. Germline CDR1 and CDR2: SNHLY and FYNNEI. V lost 8 bases, J lost 2 bases, and 4 bases stayed unmatched. The CDR3 coding sequence is TGTGCCAGCGGACAGGGGCCTGGCAATCAGCCCCAGCATTTT. Translation gives CASGQGPGNQPQHF.